The 31 T cell receptor beta chains presented below share a single source sample, sequenced in a study of blood T cell repertoires in COVID-19 (dated by TCRdb to the early 2020s). Receptor amplification or capture employed the immunoSEQ multiplex PCR assay. As stored in TCRdb, this immuneACCESS dataset retains in-frame rearrangements with V and J assigned. A fraction of the clones does not appear; measured against another copy, unresolved V genes explain less than half of the discrepancy, and the remainder lacks a known reason. The sample contains approximately 230,000 clones, roughly three quarters of them found a single time. About 4% of the sample is in the top ten clones. Sequenced material: peripheral blood. The receptors originated from a woman between 35 and 50 years old with active or convalescent COVID-19.

The J gene is TRBJ2-5, the V gene TRBV5-1, with a weak D call TRBD2 (5 bases). The CDR3 spans 16 residues. Germline V CDR1 and CDR2: SGHRS, YFSETQ. The V end was cut by 0 bases, the J end by 5 bases, with 17 bases between. CDR3 protein: CASSLGPLLGRETQYF. DNA of the CDR3: TGCGCCAGCAGCTTGGGGCCCTTACTAGGTCGGGAGACCCAGTACTTC.

This chain connects TRBV6-4 to TRBJ2-3, with TRBD2 as a possible D gene (6 bases). The ends were cut back, 0 bases at V and 0 bases at J, with 10 bases in the middle. Germline V gene sequence: CDR1 MRHNA, CDR2 SNTAGT. The CDR3 contains 16 residues. The CDR3, as DNA: TGTGCCAGCAGTGACTCGGCGGGGTCTAGCACAGATACGCAGTATTTT. This encodes CASSDSAGSSTDTQYF.

In its sample, this clone was seen once. The chain couples TRBV2 to TRBJ2-2; TRBD2 matches 7 bases. In germline, CDR1 is SNHLY, CDR2 FYNNEI. The CDR3 length is 16 residues. With 4 bases clipped from V and 0 bases from J, the junction kept 5 bases outside the gene matches. CDR3 residues: CASSARGRANTGELFF. As DNA, the CDR3 is TGTGCCAGCAGTGCCCGCGGGAGAGCGAACACCGGGGAGCTGTTTTTT.

V is TRBV7-7 and J is TRBJ2-2; D not resolved. The CDR3 has 14 amino acids. Germline V CDR1 and CDR2: SSHAT, FNYEAQ (reference sequence). Trimming left V 1 base short and J 4 bases short, with 7 bases between. CDR3 in DNA: TGTGCCAGCAGCTTAGATAGCAGCACCGGGGAGCTGTTTTTT. This gives the protein CASSLDSSTGELFF.

This clone has only one observation. J is TRBJ1-1 and V is TRBV5-1; D is unclear. CDR3 length: 13 residues. Between the trimmed V and J ends, which lost 3 bases and 1 base, there was a span of 7 bases. CDR1 and CDR2 from the germline V gene are SGHRS and YFSETQ. This CDR3 reads CASSYDTNTEAFF. The CDR3 nucleotides are TGCGCCAGCAGCTACGACACGAACACTGAAGCTTTCTTT. The whole variable domain, filled in from reference TRBV5-1 and TRBJ1-1, reads KAGVTQTPRYLIKTRGQQVTLSCSPISGHRSVSWYQQTPGQGLQFLFEYFSETQRNKGNFPGRFSGRQFSNSRSEMNVSTLELGDSALYLCASSYDTNTEAFFGQGTRLTVV.

This clone was recorded a few times. The rearrangement joins TRBV12-3 or TRBV12-4 to TRBJ1-2; D unclear. Trimming shortened V by 4 bases and J by 6 bases, and 9 bases separated the two germline ends. The CDR3 covers 12 residues. As DNA, the CDR3 is TGTGCCAGCAGTTCAAGAGTCGATGGCTACACCTTC. Residues: CASSSRVDGYTF.

The rearrangement uses TRBV11-2 and TRBJ1-3; possibly TRBD1 for D (5 bases). The CDR3 runs 15 residues. Germline V gene sequence: CDR1 SGHAT, CDR2 FQNNGV. Trimming stripped 0 bases from V and 2 bases from J, with 8 bases between. Here the CDR3 DNA reads TGTGCCAGCAGCTTAGAAGACAGAACTGGAAACACCATATATTTT. Its translation is CASSLEDRTGNTIYF.

This chain uses TRBV5-8 with TRBJ1-2, with TRBD1 matching over 10 bases. This CDR3 spans 19 amino acids. V was pared by 4 bases and J by 2 bases, with 17 bases of the junction left unmatched. CDR1 and CDR2 from the germline V gene are SGHTS and YDEGEE. CDR3 amino acids: CASSVDPWDRGFPNYGYTF. The CDR3 DNA reads as TGTGCCAGCAGCGTAGACCCTTGGGACAGGGGCTTTCCCAACTATGGCTACACCTTC.

The genes are TRBV7-9 and TRBJ1-4, with D maybe TRBD1 (6 bases). Germline CDR1 is SEHNR and CDR2 is FQNEAQ (reference sequence). V lost 7 bases, J lost 8 bases, and 14 bases lay in between. This CDR3 has 13 amino acids. Here the CDR3 DNA reads TGTGCCAGCACCCCAGGGGAAGAGGAAAAACTGTTTTTT. It encodes CASTPGEEEKLFF.

The rearrangement uses TRBV6-1 and TRBJ1-6; D ambiguous. CDR3 length: 16 amino acids. With 2 bases removed from V and 4 bases from J, the gap between germline ends came to 12 bases. Germline CDR1 reads MNHNS; CDR2 reads SASEGT. CDR3 in amino acids: CASSERSASYNSPLHF. In nucleotides, the CDR3 is TGTGCCAGCAGTGAACGGTCAGCGAGTTATAATTCACCCCTCCACTTT.

The chain joins TRBV2 to TRBJ1-1, with D perhaps matching TRBD1 (6 bases). The CDR3 has 12 residues. The germline V and J ends were trimmed by 7 bases and 4 bases, with 10 bases remaining between them. Germline CDR1 reads SNHLY; CDR2 reads FYNNEI. Written as DNA, the CDR3 is TGTGCCAGCAATGTAGGGGGCACTGAAGCTTTCTTT. Translated, it gives CASNVGGTEAFF.

This clone was seen only a few times. The J gene is TRBJ1-5, the V gene TRBV5-1; TRBD1 agrees at 7 bases. There are 14 residues in the CDR3. From germline, CDR1 is SGHRS and CDR2 YFSETQ. With V trimmed by 4 bases and J by 4 bases, 5 bases remained unmatched. As DNA, the CDR3 is TGCGCCAGCAGCGGAGGGGGCATAAATCAGCCCCAGCATTTT. Protein: CASSGGGINQPQHF.

The chain joins TRBV18 to TRBJ2-3; D is perhaps TRBD2 (5 bases). Germline loops: CDR1 KGHSH, CDR2 LQKENI. The V and J ends lost 8 bases and 8 bases respectively, with 14 bases between them. This CDR3 comprises 12 residues. The CDR3 DNA reads TGTGCCAGCAAGGACGGTCGGGGTACGCAGTATTTT. It translates to CASKDGRGTQYF.

The V call is TRBV11-2, the J call TRBJ2-7, with 9 bases fitting TRBD1. The germline CDR1 and CDR2 sequences are SGHAT and FQNNGV. Trimming removed 3 bases from V and 4 bases from J; junction bases left unmatched: 4. The CDR3 sequence is 14 residues long. CDR3 in DNA: TGTGCCAGCAGCTTCACGGGACAGGGATACGAGCAGTACGTC. Translation: CASSFTGQGYEQYV.

This chain links TRBV2 with TRBJ1-5; D unclear. V was shortened by 6 bases and J by 0 bases, with 12 bases between the two germline ends. This CDR3 has 15 residues. Per germline, CDR1 SNHLY and CDR2 FYNNEI. CDR3 DNA: TGTGCCAGCAGACCCCACAGTAATAGCAATCAGCCCCAGCATTTT. Translated: CASRPHSNSNQPQHF. The variable domain in full, completed from reference TRBV2 and TRBJ1-5, reads EPEVTQTPSHQVTQMGQEVILRCVPISNHLYFYWYRQILGQKVEFLVSFYNNEISEKSEIFDDQFSVERPDGSNFTLKIRSTKLEDSAMYFCASRPHSNSNQPQHFGDGTRLSIL.

This chain joins TRBV5-1 and TRBJ2-1, with 10 bases lining up with TRBD2. The CDR3 is 17 residues long. Germline V CDR1 and CDR2: SGHRS, YFSETQ. V was pared by 2 bases and J by 1 base, with 6 bases of the junction left unmatched. CDR3 in amino acids: CASSLSGTSVSYNEQFF. The CDR3 DNA follows: TGCGCCAGCAGCTTATCCGGGACTAGCGTATCCTACAATGAGCAGTTCTTC.

The chain recombines TRBV7-8 with TRBJ1-3; the D is unclear. The V gene lost 0 bases and the J gene lost 9 bases, with 9 bases spanning the gap. This CDR3 has 13 residues. Per the germline V gene, CDR1 is SGHVS and CDR2 is FQNEAQ. The CDR3 spells CASSLAEGGTIYF. The DNA of the CDR3 is TGTGCCAGCAGCTTAGCCGAGGGTGGCACCATATATTTT.

This chain connects TRBV5-1 to TRBJ1-4; D not certain. This CDR3 spans 12 amino acids. Trimming left V 5 bases short and J 6 bases short, with 8 bases between. Per germline, CDR1 SGHRS and CDR2 YFSETQ. CDR3 amino acids: CASSGGYEKLFF. The CDR3 DNA is TGCGCCAGCAGTGGAGGTTATGAAAAACTGTTTTTT.

V is TRBV28 and J is TRBJ2-7, with TRBD1 matching over 7 bases. From germline, CDR1 is MDHEN and CDR2 SYDVKM. This CDR3 is 14 amino acids long. V lost 8 bases to trimming and J lost 2 bases; unmatched junction nucleotides: 9. The CDR3 DNA sequence: TGTGCCAGCTACGGACAGGACCTCCCCTACGAGCAGTACGTC. Its protein product is CASYGQDLPYEQYV.

This clone was observed a few times. V usage is TRBV28 and J usage is TRBJ1-5; 8 nucleotides agree with TRBD1. This CDR3 contains 14 residues. Per the germline V gene, CDR1 is MDHEN and CDR2 is SYDVKM. Trimming cost V 6 bases and J 5 bases; bases outside gene matches: 6. CDR3 nucleotides: TGTGCCAGCAGACAGGGGGGGAACTATCAGCCCCAGCATTTT. It yields the protein CASRQGGNYQPQHF.

The chain combines TRBV5-1 with TRBJ2-7; D might be TRBD2 (6 bases). This CDR3 comprises 13 residues. Trimming took 3 bases from V and 6 from J, leaving 13 bases between them. The germline V gene has CDR1 SGHRS and CDR2 YFSETQ. CDR3 DNA sequence: TGCGCCAGCAGCTGGGGCATGGAGGGCGAGCAGTACGTC. Protein: CASSWGMEGEQYV.

The V gene is TRBV6-5, the J gene TRBJ2-2, with 7 bases lining up with TRBD2. The junction had 6 bases not matched to a gene; V was cut back by 6 bases and J by 5 bases. This CDR3 has 14 residues. The V gene's germline CDR1 is MNHEY and CDR2 SVGAGI. The CDR3 is CASSGQGGTGELFF. For the CDR3, the DNA is TGTGCCAGCAGCGGCCAGGGAGGGACCGGGGAGCTGTTTTTT.

The genes are TRBV6-6 and TRBJ2-1; 7 positions agree with TRBD2. V gave up 7 bases and J gave up 7 bases; unmatched junction bases: 10. Germline-derived CDR1 and CDR2 are MNHNY and SVGAGI (reference sequence). The length of the CDR3 is 14 residues. CDR3: CASTEGGKRNEQFF. CDR3 DNA: TGTGCCAGCACCGAGGGAGGGAAAAGGAATGAGCAGTTCTTC.

This clone was counted once. The rearrangement links TRBV6-5 to TRBJ1-2, with 8 bases lining up with TRBD1. The germline V gene encodes CDR1 MNHEY and CDR2 SVGAGI. With 6 bases clipped from V and 5 bases from J, the junction kept 11 bases outside the gene matches. This CDR3 has 15 residues. Written as DNA, the CDR3 is TGTGCCAGCAGAAGCCCCCGGACAGGGAATTATGGCTACACCTTC. Protein sequence: CASRSPRTGNYGYTF.

This clone was recorded a few times. The chain uses TRBV4-1 and TRBJ1-5; D gene unclear. V dropped 0 bases and J dropped 5 bases, with 23 bases sitting between them. The CDR3 spans 19 residues. Per the germline V gene, CDR1 is MGHRA and CDR2 is YSYEKL. The CDR3 spells CASSQEGTLGVGADQPQHF. In DNA, the CDR3 is TGCGCCAGCAGCCAAGAAGGTACCTTGGGAGTCGGTGCGGATCAGCCCCAGCATTTT.

This chain connects TRBV5-4 to TRBJ1-3, with D possibly TRBD1 on 5 matching bases. The CDR3 runs 15 residues. CDR1 and CDR2 from the germline V gene are SGHNT and YYREEE (reference sequence). The V end was cut by 1 base, the J end by 2 bases, with 10 bases between. The CDR3 spells CASSLIGRAGNTIYF. The CDR3 coding sequence is TGTGCCAGCAGCTTGATCGGCAGGGCTGGAAACACCATATATTTT. The variable domain in full, with the rest retrieved from reference TRBV5-4 and TRBJ1-3, is ETGVTQSPTHLIKTRGQQVTLRCSSQSGHNTVSWYQQALGQGPQFIFQYYREEENGRGNFPPRFSGLQFPNYSSELNVNALELDDSALYLCASSLIGRAGNTIYFGEGSWLTVV.

The V and J genes are TRBV28 and TRBJ2-7; TRBD1 aligns across 7 bases. Losses at the gene ends were 2 bases for V and 2 bases for J; bases not matched to a gene: 3. CDR1 is MDHEN and CDR2 is SYDVKM in the germline V gene. The CDR3 totals 14 residues. This CDR3 is CASSLATGTYEQYF. The CDR3 nucleotides read TGTGCCAGCAGTTTAGCGACAGGGACCTACGAGCAGTACTTC. Filled out from reference TRBV28 and TRBJ2-7, the complete variable domain reads DVKVTQSSRYLVKRTGEKVFLECVQDMDHENMFWYRQDPGLGLRLIYFSYDVKMKEKGDIPEGYSVSREKKERFSLILESASTNQTSMYLCASSLATGTYEQYFGPGTRLTVT.

This clone was seen only a few times. The rearrangement joins TRBV28 to TRBJ2-3, with D maybe TRBD1 (6 bases). With 6 bases removed from V and 1 base from J, the gap between germline ends came to 14 bases. The CDR3 covers 15 residues. Germline V CDR1 and CDR2: MDHEN, SYDVKM. CDR3 bases: TGTGCCAGCAGCACCGGGACATACCGCACAGATACGCAGTATTTT. This sequence encodes CASSTGTYRTDTQYF.

The V call is TRBV28, the J call TRBJ1-5; 7 nucleotides agree with TRBD1. V lost 5 bases and J lost 4; bases outside the gene matches: 11. The V gene's germline CDR1 is MDHEN and CDR2 SYDVKM. The CDR3 has 16 amino acids. CDR3 loop: CASSPARQGRNQPQHF. The CDR3 nucleotides read TGTGCCAGCAGTCCAGCAAGACAGGGTCGGAATCAGCCCCAGCATTTT.

The chain employs TRBV3-1 (or the pseudogene TRBV3-2) and TRBJ2-2, with 7 bases fitting TRBD2. From germline, CDR1 is LGHDT and CDR2 YNNKEL (reference sequence). The CDR3 length is 14 residues. V trimming: 4 bases; J trimming: 5 bases; junction bases outside the gene matches: 4. Written as DNA, the CDR3 is TGTGCCAGCAGCCCAGCCGGGAGGACCGGGGAGCTGTTTTTT. This translates into CASSPAGRTGELFF.

This clone was found once. The V call is TRBV9, the J call TRBJ2-2; 10 bases are shared with TRBD2. The CDR3 runs to 17 residues. J gave up 4 bases and V 2 bases, and 8 bases lay outside the gene matches. The germline CDR1 and CDR2 sequences are SGDLS and YYNGEE. The CDR3 sequence is CASSVSAGGARTGELFF. CDR3 DNA: TGTGCCAGCAGCGTCTCAGCGGGGGGGGCGCGCACCGGGGAGCTGTTTTTT.